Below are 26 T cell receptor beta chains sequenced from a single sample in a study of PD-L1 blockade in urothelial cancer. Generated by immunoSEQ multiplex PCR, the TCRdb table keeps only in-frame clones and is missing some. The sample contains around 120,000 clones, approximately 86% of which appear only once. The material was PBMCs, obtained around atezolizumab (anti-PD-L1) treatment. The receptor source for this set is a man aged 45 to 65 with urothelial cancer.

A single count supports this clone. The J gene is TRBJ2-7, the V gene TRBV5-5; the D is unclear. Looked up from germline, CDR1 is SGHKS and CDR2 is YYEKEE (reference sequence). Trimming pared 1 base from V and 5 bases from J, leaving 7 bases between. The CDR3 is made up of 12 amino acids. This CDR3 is CASSLKAHEQYF. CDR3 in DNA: TGTGCCAGCAGCTTGAAAGCTCACGAGCAGTACTTC.

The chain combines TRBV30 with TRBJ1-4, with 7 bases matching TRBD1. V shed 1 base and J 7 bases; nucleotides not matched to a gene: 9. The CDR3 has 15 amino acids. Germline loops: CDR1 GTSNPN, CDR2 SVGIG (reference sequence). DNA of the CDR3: TGTGCCTGGAGTGAAACAGGGGCGGTCGGTGAAAAACTGTTTTTT. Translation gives CAWSETGAVGEKLFF.

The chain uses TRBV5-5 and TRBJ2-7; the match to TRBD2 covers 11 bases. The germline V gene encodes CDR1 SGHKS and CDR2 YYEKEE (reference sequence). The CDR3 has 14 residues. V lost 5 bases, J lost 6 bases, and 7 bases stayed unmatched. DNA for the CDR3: TGTGCCAGCAGAGCCGGACTAGCGGGTACCGAGCAGTACTTC. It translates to CASRAGLAGTEQYF.

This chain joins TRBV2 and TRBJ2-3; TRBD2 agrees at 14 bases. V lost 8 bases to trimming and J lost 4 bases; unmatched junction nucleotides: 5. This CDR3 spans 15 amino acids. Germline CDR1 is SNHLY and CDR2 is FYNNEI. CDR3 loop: CASSMTSGRADTQYF. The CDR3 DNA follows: TGTGCCAGCTCAATGACTAGCGGGAGGGCAGATACGCAGTATTTT.

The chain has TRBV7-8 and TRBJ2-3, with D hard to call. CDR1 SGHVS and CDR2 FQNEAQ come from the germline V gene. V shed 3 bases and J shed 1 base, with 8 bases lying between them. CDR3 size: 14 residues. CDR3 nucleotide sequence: TGTGCCAGCAGCTTCTTTCAGGGCACAGATACGCAGTATTTT. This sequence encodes CASSFFQGTDTQYF.

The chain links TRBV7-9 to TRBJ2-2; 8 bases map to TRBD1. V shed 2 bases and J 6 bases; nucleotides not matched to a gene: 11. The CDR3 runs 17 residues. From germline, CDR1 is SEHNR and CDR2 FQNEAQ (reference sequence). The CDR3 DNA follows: TGTGCCAGCAGCTTAACTGGACAGGGAAAAGGTCCCGGGGAGCTGTTTTTT. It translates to CASSLTGQGKGPGELFF.

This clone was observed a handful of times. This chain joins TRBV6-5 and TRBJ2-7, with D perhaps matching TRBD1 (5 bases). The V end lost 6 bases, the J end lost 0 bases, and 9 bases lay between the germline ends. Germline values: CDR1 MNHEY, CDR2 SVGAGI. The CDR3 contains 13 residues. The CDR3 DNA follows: TGTGCCAGCAGACCAGGGCGCTCCTACGAGCAGTACTTC. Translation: CASRPGRSYEQYF.

The CDR3 sequence: CASSGQANNQPQHF. As DNA, the CDR3 is TGTGCCAGCAGTGGCCAGGCGAACAATCAGCCCCAGCATTTT. The chain uses TRBV25-1 and TRBJ1-5; no clear D gene. The V gene lost 4 bases and the J gene lost 3 bases, with 10 bases spanning the gap. Germline V lookup: CDR1 MGHDK, CDR2 SYGVNS. CDR3 length: 14 amino acids.

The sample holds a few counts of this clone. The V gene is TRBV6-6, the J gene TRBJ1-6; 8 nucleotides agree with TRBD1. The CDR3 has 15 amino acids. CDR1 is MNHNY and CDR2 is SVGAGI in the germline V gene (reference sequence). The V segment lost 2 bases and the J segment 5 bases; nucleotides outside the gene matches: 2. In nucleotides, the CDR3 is TGTGCCAGCAGTTACCTGGGACAGGATAATTCACCCCTCCACTTT. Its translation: CASSYLGQDNSPLHF.

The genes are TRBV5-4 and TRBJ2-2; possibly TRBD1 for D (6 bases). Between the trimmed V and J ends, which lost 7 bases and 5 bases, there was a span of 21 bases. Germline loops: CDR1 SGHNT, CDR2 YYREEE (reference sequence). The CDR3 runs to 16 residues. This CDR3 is CASHRVGGEPTGELFF. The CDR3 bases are TGTGCCAGCCATAGGGTAGGGGGAGAGCCGACCGGGGAGCTGTTTTTT.

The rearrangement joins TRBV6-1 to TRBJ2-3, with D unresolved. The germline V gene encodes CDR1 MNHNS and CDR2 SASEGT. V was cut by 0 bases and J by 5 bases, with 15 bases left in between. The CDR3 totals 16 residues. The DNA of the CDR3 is TGTGCCAGCAGTGAAGCGCGTCTAAATGTTTTAGATACGCAGTATTTT. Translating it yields CASSEARLNVLDTQYF.

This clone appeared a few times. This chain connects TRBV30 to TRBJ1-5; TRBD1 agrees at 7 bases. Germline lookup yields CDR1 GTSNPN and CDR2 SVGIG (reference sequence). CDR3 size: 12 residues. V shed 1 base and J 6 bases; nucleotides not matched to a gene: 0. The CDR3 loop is CAWSGTGQPQHF. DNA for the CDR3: TGTGCCTGGAGTGGGACAGGTCAGCCCCAGCATTTT.

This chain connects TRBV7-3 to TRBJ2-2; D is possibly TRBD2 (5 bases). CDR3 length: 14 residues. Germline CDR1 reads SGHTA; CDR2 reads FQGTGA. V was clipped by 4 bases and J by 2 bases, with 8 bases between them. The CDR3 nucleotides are TGTGCCAGCAGCTCGGACTCCAACACCGGGGAGCTGTTTTTT. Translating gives CASSSDSNTGELFF.

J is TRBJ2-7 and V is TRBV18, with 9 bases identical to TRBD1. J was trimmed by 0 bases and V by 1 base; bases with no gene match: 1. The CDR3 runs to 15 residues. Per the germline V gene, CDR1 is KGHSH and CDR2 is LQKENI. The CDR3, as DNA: TGTGCCAGCTCACCACGGGGACAGGGCTCCTACGAGCAGTACTTC. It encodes CASSPRGQGSYEQYF.

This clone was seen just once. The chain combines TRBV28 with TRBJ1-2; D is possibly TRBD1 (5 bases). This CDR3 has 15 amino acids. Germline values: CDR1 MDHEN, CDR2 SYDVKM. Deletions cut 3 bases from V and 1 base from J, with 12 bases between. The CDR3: CASSFPTVNNYGYTF. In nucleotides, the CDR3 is TGTGCCAGCAGTTTCCCGACAGTCAATAACTATGGCTACACCTTC.

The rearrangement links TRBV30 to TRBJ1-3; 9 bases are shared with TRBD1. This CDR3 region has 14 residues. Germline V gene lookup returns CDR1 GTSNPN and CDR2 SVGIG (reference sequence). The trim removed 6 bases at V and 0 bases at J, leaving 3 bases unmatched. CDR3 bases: TGTGCCTGTCAACAGGGGGCCTCTGGAAACACCATATATTTT. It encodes CACQQGASGNTIYF. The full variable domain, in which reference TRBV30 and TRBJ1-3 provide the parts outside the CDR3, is SQTIHQWPATLVQPVGSPLSLECTVEGTSNPNLYWYRQAAGRGLQLLFYSVGIGQISSEVPQNLSASRPQDRQFILSSKKLLLSDSGFYLCACQQGASGNTIYFGEGSWLTVV.

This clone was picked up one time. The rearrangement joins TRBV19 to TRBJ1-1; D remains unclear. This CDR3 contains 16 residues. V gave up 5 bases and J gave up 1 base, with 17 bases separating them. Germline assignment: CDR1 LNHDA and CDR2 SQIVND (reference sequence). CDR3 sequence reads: CASSLVGTGSNTEAFF. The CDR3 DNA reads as TGTGCCAGTAGTCTAGTAGGTACGGGGTCGAACACTGAAGCTTTCTTT.

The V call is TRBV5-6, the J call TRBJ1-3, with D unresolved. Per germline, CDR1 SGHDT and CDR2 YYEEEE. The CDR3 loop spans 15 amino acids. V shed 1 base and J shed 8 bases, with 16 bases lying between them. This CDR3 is CASSLLRRPEDTIYF. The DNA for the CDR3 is TGTGCCAGCAGCTTGTTACGGAGACCTGAGGACACCATATATTTT.

The DNA for the CDR3 is TGTGCCAGCAGTTATAGACAGGGCGGTCAAGGCTACACCTTC. This encodes CASSYRQGGQGYTF. The chain joins TRBV6-1 to TRBJ1-2; 7 positions match TRBD1. CDR1 and CDR2 (germline): MNHNS, SASEGT. CDR3 length: 14 amino acids. V shed 5 bases, J shed 8 bases, and the junction held 11 bases outside the gene matches.

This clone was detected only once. CDR3 DNA: TGTGCCAGCAGCTTGGGACTAGCGGGAGAAAGGGCAGATACGCAGTATTTT. The encoded protein is CASSLGLAGERADTQYF. V and J are TRBV5-4 and TRBJ2-3; TRBD2 matches 12 bases. The CDR3 totals 17 residues. Germline lookup yields CDR1 SGHNT and CDR2 YYREEE (reference sequence). The J segment lost 4 bases and the V segment lost 0 bases, leaving 6 bases of the junction unmatched.

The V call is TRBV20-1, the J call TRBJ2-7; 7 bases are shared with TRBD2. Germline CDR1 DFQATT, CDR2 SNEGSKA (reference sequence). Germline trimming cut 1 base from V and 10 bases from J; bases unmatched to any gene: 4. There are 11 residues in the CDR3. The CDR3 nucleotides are TGCAGTGCTAGAGGCGGGAGTGACCAGTACTTC. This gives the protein CSARGGSDQYF.

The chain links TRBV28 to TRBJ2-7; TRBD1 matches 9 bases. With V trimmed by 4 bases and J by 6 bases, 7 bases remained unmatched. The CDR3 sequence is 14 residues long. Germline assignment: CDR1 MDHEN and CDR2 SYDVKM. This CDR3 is CASSWTGDVGEQYF. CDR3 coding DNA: TGTGCCAGCAGTTGGACAGGGGATGTAGGCGAGCAGTACTTC. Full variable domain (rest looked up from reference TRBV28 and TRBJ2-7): DVKVTQSSRYLVKRTGEKVFLECVQDMDHENMFWYRQDPGLGLRLIYFSYDVKMKEKGDIPEGYSVSREKKERFSLILESASTNQTSMYLCASSWTGDVGEQYFGPGTRLTVT.

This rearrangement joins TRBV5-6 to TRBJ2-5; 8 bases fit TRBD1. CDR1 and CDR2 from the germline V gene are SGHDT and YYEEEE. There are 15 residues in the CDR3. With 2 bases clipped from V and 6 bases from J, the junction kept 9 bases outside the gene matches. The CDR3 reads CASSFRGRSGKTQYF. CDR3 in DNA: TGTGCCAGCAGCTTCAGGGGGCGCTCGGGGAAGACCCAGTACTTC.

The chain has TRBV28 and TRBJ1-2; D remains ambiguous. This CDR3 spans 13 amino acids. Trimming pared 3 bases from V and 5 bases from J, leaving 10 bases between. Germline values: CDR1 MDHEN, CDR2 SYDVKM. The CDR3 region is CASSFYSAYGYTF. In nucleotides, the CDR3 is TGTGCCAGCAGTTTCTACAGTGCGTATGGCTACACCTTC.

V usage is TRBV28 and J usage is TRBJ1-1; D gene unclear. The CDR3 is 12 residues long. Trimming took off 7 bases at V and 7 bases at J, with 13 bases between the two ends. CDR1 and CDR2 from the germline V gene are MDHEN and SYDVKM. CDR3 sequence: CASTLTGFEAFF. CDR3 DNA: TGTGCCAGCACCCTGACGGGATTTGAAGCTTTCTTT.

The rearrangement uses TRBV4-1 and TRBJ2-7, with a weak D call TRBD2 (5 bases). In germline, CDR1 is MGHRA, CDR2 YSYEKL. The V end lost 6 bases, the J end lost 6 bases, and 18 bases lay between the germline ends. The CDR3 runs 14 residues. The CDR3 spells CASSIIEGLGEQYF. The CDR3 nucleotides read TGCGCCAGCAGTATCATCGAGGGCCTGGGCGAGCAGTACTTC.